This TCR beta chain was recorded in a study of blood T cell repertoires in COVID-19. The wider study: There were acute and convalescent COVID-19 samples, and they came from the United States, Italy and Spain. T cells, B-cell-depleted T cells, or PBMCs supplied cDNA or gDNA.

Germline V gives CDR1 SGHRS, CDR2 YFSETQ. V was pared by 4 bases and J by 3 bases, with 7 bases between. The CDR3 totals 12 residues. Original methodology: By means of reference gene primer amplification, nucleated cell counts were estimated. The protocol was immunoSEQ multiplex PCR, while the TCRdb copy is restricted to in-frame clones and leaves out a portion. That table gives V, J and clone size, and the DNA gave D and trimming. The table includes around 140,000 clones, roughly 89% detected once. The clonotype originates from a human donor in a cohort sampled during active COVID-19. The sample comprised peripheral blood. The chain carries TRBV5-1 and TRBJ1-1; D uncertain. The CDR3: CASSRRDTEAFF. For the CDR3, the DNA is TGCGCCAGCAGCCGGAGGGACACTGAAGCTTTCTTT.